This T cell receptor beta chain was retrieved from a study of blood T cell repertoires in COVID-19. As for the study in general: Material from acute and convalescent COVID-19 was sourced from the United States, Italy and Spain.

V trimming: 5 bases; J trimming: 8 bases; junction bases outside the gene matches: 4. Germline CDR1 is SEHNR and CDR2 is FQNEAQ (reference sequence). The CDR3 is made up of 12 amino acids. Only in-frame clones appear in the TCRdb table, and some are missing; sequencing was by immunoSEQ multiplex PCR. The sample holds about 330,000 clones, 70% to 90% seen once. The sequence derives from a woman in her twenties or thirties who had recovered from COVID-19. V is TRBV7-9 and J is TRBJ1-1; 8 positions match TRBD1. Sample: PBMCs or T cells enriched from blood (not recorded which). This CDR3 reads CASSAGTGEAFF. CDR3 in DNA: TGTGCCAGCAGCGCCGGGACAGGCGAAGCTTTCTTT. Full variable domain (missing parts from reference TRBV7-9 and TRBJ1-1): DTGVSQNPRHKITKRGQNVTFRCDPISEHNRLYWYRQTLGQGPEFLTYFQNEAQLEKSRLLSDRFSAERPKGSFSTLEIQRTEQGDSAMYLCASSAGTGEAFFGQGTRLTVV.